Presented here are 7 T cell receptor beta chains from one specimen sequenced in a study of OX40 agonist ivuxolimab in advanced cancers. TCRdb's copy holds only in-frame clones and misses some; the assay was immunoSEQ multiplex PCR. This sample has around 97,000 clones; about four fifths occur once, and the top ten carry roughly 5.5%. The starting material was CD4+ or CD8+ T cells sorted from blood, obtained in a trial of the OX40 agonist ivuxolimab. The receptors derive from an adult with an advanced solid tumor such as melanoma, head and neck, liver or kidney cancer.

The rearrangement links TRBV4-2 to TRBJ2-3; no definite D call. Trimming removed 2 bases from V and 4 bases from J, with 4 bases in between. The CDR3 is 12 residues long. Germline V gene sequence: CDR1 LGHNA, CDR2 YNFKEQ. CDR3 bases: TGTGCCAGCAGCCAATTCCCAGATACGCAGTATTTT. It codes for CASSQFPDTQYF.

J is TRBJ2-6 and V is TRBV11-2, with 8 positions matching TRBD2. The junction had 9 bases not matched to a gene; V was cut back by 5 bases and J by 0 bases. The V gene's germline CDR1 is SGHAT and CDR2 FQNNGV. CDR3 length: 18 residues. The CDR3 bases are TGTGCCAGCAGCACCTCTAGCGGGTCAGTCTCTGGGGCCAACGTCCTGACTTTC. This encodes CASSTSSGSVSGANVLTF. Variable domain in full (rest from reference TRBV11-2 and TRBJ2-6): EAGVAQSPRYKIIEKRQSVAFWCNPISGHATLYWYQQILGQGPKLLIQFQNNGVVDDSQLPKDRFSAERLKGVDSTLKIQPAKLEDSAVYLCASSTSSGSVSGANVLTFGAGSRLTVL.

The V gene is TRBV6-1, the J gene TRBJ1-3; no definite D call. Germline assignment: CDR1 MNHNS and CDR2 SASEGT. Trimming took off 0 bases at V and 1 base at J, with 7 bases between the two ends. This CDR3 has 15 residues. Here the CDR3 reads CASSEAGGSGNTIYF. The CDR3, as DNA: TGTGCCAGCAGTGAAGCAGGAGGGTCTGGAAACACCATATATTTT.

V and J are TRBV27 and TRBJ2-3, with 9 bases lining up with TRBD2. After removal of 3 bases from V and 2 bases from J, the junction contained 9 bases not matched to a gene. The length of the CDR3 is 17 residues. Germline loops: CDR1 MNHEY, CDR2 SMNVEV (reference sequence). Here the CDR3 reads CASSFRPLAGDTDTQYF. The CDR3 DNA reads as TGTGCCAGCAGTTTTAGACCTTTAGCGGGGGACACAGATACGCAGTATTTT.

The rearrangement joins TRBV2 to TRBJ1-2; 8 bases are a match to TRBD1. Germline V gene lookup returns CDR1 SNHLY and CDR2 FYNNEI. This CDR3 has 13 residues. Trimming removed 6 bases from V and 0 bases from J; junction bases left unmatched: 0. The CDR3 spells CASRGQANYGYTF. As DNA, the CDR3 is TGTGCCAGCAGGGGACAGGCTAACTATGGCTACACCTTC.

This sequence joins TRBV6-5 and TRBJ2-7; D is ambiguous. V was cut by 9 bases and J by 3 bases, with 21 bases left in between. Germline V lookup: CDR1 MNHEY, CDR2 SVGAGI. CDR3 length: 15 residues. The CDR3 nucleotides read TGTGCCAGTAGAATGCTAGAGAATGTCCTCTACGAGCAGTACTTC. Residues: CASRMLENVLYEQYF.

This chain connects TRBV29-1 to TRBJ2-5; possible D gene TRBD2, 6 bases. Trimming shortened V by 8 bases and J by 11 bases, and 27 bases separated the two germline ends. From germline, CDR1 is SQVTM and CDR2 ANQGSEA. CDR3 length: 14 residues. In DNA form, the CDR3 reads TGCAGCATCTCCCCGGGAGCCCCAACTGGGCAGCAGTACTTC. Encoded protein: CSISPGAPTGQQYF.